Reported below is one T cell receptor (beta chain). V lost 4 bases, J lost 2 bases, and 5 bases stayed unmatched. This CDR3 contains 16 residues. Germline V gene data show CDR1 as LGHDT and CDR2 as YNNKEL (reference sequence). This sample is drawn from a study of blood T cell repertoires in COVID-19. The wider study: Some COVID-19 samples were acute and others convalescent; all came from the United States, Italy and Spain. Sample material is recorded as cDNA or gDNA derived from T cells, B-cell-depleted T cells, or PBMCs.

Per the authors' pipeline: Nucleated cell number was recorded as an estimate derived from reference gene primer amplification. Method: immunoSEQ multiplex PCR; TCRdb's copy keeps in-frame clones and lacks some. V and J calls plus clone size are reproduced from that table; the DNA served to infer D and trimming. Of about 100,000 clones listed, 86% are singletons. This clonotype originated in a man older than 75 with acute or convalescent COVID-19. The sample consisted of peripheral blood. The chain combines TRBV3-1 (or the pseudogene TRBV3-2) with TRBJ2-3; 11 bases map to TRBD2. CDR3 residues: CASSLGTSGNTDTQYF. The CDR3 DNA is TGTGCCAGCAGCCTAGGGACTAGCGGAAACACAGATACGCAGTATTTT.